This T cell receptor (beta chain) was captured by sequencing in a study of cytomegalovirus exposure and HLA in healthy donors. On this clone itself: What it binds is unknown.

Per germline, CDR1 SGHVS and CDR2 FQNEAQ. Trimming removed 3 bases from V and 2 bases from J, with 11 bases in between. The CDR3 is 14 amino acids. PCR used 60 Vbeta primers and 13 Jbeta primers. This table comes from immunoSEQ multiplex PCR, and its TCRdb copy is limited to in-frame clones, with some not included. The repertoire consists of some 200,000 clones, with 75% to 85% occurring once and the leading ten covering 5.5% to 7%. Study observations and caveats: Excluded were some V segments that proved indistinguishable, including TRBV6-2 and TRBV6-3.

The clonotype was recovered from a woman in her forties or fifties in good health and CMV-seropositive. The V gene is TRBV7-8, the J gene TRBJ2-7, with D possibly TRBD2 on 6 matching bases. The sample was PBMCs. This CDR3 reads CASSLGGVTYEQYF. The CDR3 DNA is TGTGCCAGCAGCTTGGGCGGGGTTACCTACGAGCAGTACTTC.